The rows below give T cell receptor beta chains drawn from one sample of a study of T-cell memory formation after mild COVID-19. One entry per CDR3 protein results from TCRdb running MiXCR on the 5' RACE reads. This sample has approximately 230,000 distinct CDR3 sequences, with less than 20% found just once. What was sequenced was PBMCs or a T cell subset sorted from them (not recorded which). Source of these receptors: a young man who had mild COVID-19 (a few samples of this study predate the infection). Cell type and time point are not known. CDR3s include the opening cysteine and the closing phenylalanine or tryptophan. The D gene is left open where the match is weak. Where a row states a size, it is once, few, many or the class of an expanded clone; other rows omit it.

CDR3 protein: CASSSRRTRAQAFGQFF
CDR3 DNA: TGTGCCAGCAGCTCCCGCCGAACCCGGGCCCAAGCCTTTGGGCAGTTCTTC
D gene: -
clone size: few
J gene: TRBJ2-1
V gene: TRBV7-8

CDR3 protein: CASSLGGGLNTEAFF
CDR3 DNA: TGTGCCAGCAGCTTAGGGGGGGGTCTGAACACTGAAGCTTTCTTT
D gene: -
clone size: -
J gene: TRBJ1-1
V gene: TRBV7-2

CDR3 protein: CASSSRTGRNEQFF
CDR3 DNA: TGTGCCAGCAGTTCCAGGACAGGGAGGAATGAGCAGTTCTTC
D gene: TRBD1
clone size: few
J gene: TRBJ2-1
V gene: TRBV6-2/TRBV6-3

CDR3 protein: CSAEPTSGGGNEQFF
CDR3 DNA: TGCAGTGCTGAACCGACTAGCGGGGGAGGTAATGAGCAGTTCTTC
D gene: TRBD2
clone size: few
J gene: TRBJ2-1
V gene: TRBV20-1

CDR3 protein: CASSLAGLAINEQFF
CDR3 DNA: TGTGCCAGCAGCTTAGCCGGACTAGCGATCAATGAGCAGTTCTTC
D gene: TRBD2
clone size: -
J gene: TRBJ2-1
V gene: TRBV7-9

CDR3 protein: CSARGAITRNTEAFF
CDR3 DNA: TGCAGTGCTAGAGGGGCAATCACCCGGAACACTGAAGCTTTCTTT
D gene: -
clone size: few
J gene: TRBJ1-1
V gene: TRBV20-1

CDR3 protein: CASSQAPGAINIQYF
CDR3 DNA: TGCGCCAGCAGCCAAGCGCCCGGGGCCATTAACATTCAGTACTTC
D gene: -
clone size: -
J gene: TRBJ2-4
V gene: TRBV4-1

CDR3 protein: CASSLVRGAGDTQYF
CDR3 DNA: TGTGCCAGCAGCTTAGTACGGGGGGCAGGGGATACGCAGTATTTT
D gene: -
clone size: -
J gene: TRBJ2-3
V gene: TRBV7-2

CDR3 protein: CASRPPSGGANEQFF
CDR3 DNA: TGTGCCAGCAGACCCCCTAGCGGGGGGGCAAATGAGCAGTTCTTC
D gene: TRBD2
clone size: -
J gene: TRBJ2-1
V gene: TRBV7-2

CDR3 protein: CASSGTAITDTQYF
CDR3 DNA: TGCGCCAGCAGTGGTACAGCTATCACAGATACGCAGTATTTT
D gene: -
clone size: many
J gene: TRBJ2-3
V gene: TRBV23-1

CDR3 protein: CASSQGTVGGSEQFF
CDR3 DNA: TGTGCCAGCAGCCAAGGGACAGTTGGAGGTAGTGAGCAGTTCTTC
D gene: TRBD1
clone size: few
J gene: TRBJ2-1
V gene: TRBV7-8

CDR3 protein: CASLGANSGNTIYF
CDR3 DNA: TGTGCCAGCCTTGGAGCCAACTCTGGAAACACCATATATTTT
D gene: -
clone size: few
J gene: TRBJ1-3
V gene: TRBV28

CDR3 protein: CASSLGGRGHSPLHF
CDR3 DNA: TGCGCCAGCAGCTTGGGGGGCAGGGGGCATTCACCCCTCCACTTT
D gene: TRBD1
clone size: -
J gene: TRBJ1-6
V gene: TRBV5-1

CDR3 protein: CASSLAVVNEQFF
CDR3 DNA: TGTGCCAGCAGTTTAGCAGTAGTAAATGAGCAGTTCTTC
D gene: -
clone size: -
J gene: TRBJ2-1
V gene: TRBV12-3/TRBV12-4

CDR3 protein: CAITPGGADTQYF
CDR3 DNA: TGTGCCATCACCCCGGGGGGGGCAGATACGCAGTATTTT
D gene: TRBD2
clone size: few
J gene: TRBJ2-3
V gene: TRBV10-3

CDR3 protein: CASSPTGYPNTGELFF
CDR3 DNA: TGTGCCAGCAGCCCTACAGGGTATCCGAACACCGGGGAGCTGTTTTTT
D gene: -
clone size: many
J gene: TRBJ2-2
V gene: TRBV7-6

CDR3 protein: CATSDRSQEGVDTQYF
CDR3 DNA: TGTGCCACCAGTGATAGAAGTCAGGAGGGCGTAGATACGCAGTATTTT
D gene: -
clone size: few
J gene: TRBJ2-3
V gene: TRBV24-1

CDR3 protein: CASSFPSGGWFYF
CDR3 DNA: TGTGCCAGCAGTTTCCCTAGCGGGGGGTGGTTTTATTTT
D gene: TRBD2
clone size: few
J gene: TRBJ2-3
V gene: TRBV28

CDR3 protein: CASCKGQETQYF
CDR3 DNA: TGTGCCAGCTGCAAGGGGCAAGAGACCCAGTACTTC
D gene: -
clone size: few
J gene: TRBJ2-5
V gene: TRBV7-6

CDR3 protein: CASSMSGVAYGYTF
CDR3 DNA: TGTGCCAGCAGTATGTCCGGAGTAGCCTATGGCTACACCTTC
D gene: -
clone size: few
J gene: TRBJ1-2
V gene: TRBV27

CDR3 protein: CATSPRGGAGNTIYF
CDR3 DNA: TGTGCCACCAGCCCCAGAGGGGGCGCTGGAAACACCATATATTTT
D gene: TRBD1
clone size: -
J gene: TRBJ1-3
V gene: TRBV15

CDR3 protein: CASSQDRGFNYGYTF
CDR3 DNA: TGTGCCAGCTCCCAGGACAGGGGATTTAACTATGGCTACACCTTC
D gene: TRBD1
clone size: -
J gene: TRBJ1-2
V gene: TRBV7-9

CDR3 protein: CASSYVRGANYGYTF
CDR3 DNA: TGTGCCAGCAGTTACGTCAGGGGAGCTAACTATGGCTACACCTTC
D gene: -
clone size: -
J gene: TRBJ1-2
V gene: TRBV6-2/TRBV6-3

CDR3 protein: CSARVVRGYTF
CDR3 DNA: TGCAGTGCTCGGGTCGTTCGGGGCTACACCTTC
D gene: -
clone size: -
J gene: TRBJ1-2
V gene: TRBV20-1

CDR3 protein: CASSHEAGEGYGYTF
CDR3 DNA: TGTGCCAGCAGCCACGAGGCGGGGGAAGGCTATGGCTACACCTTC
D gene: -
clone size: -
J gene: TRBJ1-2
V gene: TRBV28

CDR3 protein: CASSSGPPGTGYGYTF
CDR3 DNA: TGTGCCAGCAGTAGCGGGCCTCCAGGGACGGGATATGGCTACACCTTC
D gene: -
clone size: -
J gene: TRBJ1-2
V gene: TRBV2

CDR3 protein: CASSYLRSSYNEQFF
CDR3 DNA: TGTGCCAGCAGTTACCTACGGAGCTCCTACAATGAGCAGTTCTTC
D gene: -
clone size: few
J gene: TRBJ2-1
V gene: TRBV6-2/TRBV6-3

CDR3 protein: CASSPGPSTNGYTF
CDR3 DNA: TGTGCCAGCAGCCCGGGGCCCTCAACTAACGGCTACACCTTC
D gene: -
clone size: few
J gene: TRBJ1-2
V gene: TRBV12-3/TRBV12-4

CDR3 protein: CASSRAVNTGELFF
CDR3 DNA: TGTGCCAGCTCTCGAGCTGTGAACACCGGGGAGCTGTTTTTT
D gene: -
clone size: many
J gene: TRBJ2-2
V gene: TRBV12-3/TRBV12-4

CDR3 protein: CASSLENRITDTQYF
CDR3 DNA: TGCGCCAGCAGCTTAGAGAACAGGATCACAGATACGCAGTATTTT
D gene: -
clone size: -
J gene: TRBJ2-3
V gene: TRBV5-1

CDR3 protein: CSVDRSQTYNEQFF
CDR3 DNA: TGCAGCGTTGACAGATCACAGACCTACAATGAGCAGTTCTTC
D gene: -
clone size: -
J gene: TRBJ2-1
V gene: TRBV29-1

CDR3 protein: CASSLRRIYNEQFF
CDR3 DNA: TGTGCCAGCAGTTTACGCCGGATCTACAATGAGCAGTTCTTC
D gene: -
clone size: many
J gene: TRBJ2-1
V gene: TRBV12-3/TRBV12-4

CDR3 protein: CASQGTSYNEQFF
CDR3 DNA: TGTGCCAGCCAGGGAACGTCCTACAATGAGCAGTTCTTC
D gene: -
clone size: -
J gene: TRBJ2-1
V gene: TRBV2

CDR3 protein: CASQYQTGIEAFF
CDR3 DNA: TGTGCCAGCCAATACCAGACAGGGATTGAAGCTTTCTTT
D gene: TRBD1
clone size: -
J gene: TRBJ1-1
V gene: TRBV12-3/TRBV12-4

CDR3 protein: CASSLGGGEKLFF
CDR3 DNA: TGTGCCAGCAGCTTGGGGGGTGGCGAAAAACTGTTTTTT
D gene: -
clone size: -
J gene: TRBJ1-4
V gene: TRBV11-2

CDR3 protein: CADRGANTGELFF
CDR3 DNA: TGTGCCGACCGAGGGGCGAACACCGGGGAGCTGTTTTTT
D gene: -
clone size: -
J gene: TRBJ2-2
V gene: TRBV7-2

CDR3 protein: CATHRDMNTEAFF
CDR3 DNA: TGTGCCACCCACAGGGACATGAACACTGAAGCTTTCTTT
D gene: -
clone size: few
J gene: TRBJ1-1
V gene: TRBV10-3

CDR3 protein: CASSLGGSNQPQHF
CDR3 DNA: TGTGCCAGCAGTTTAGGGGGCTCCAATCAGCCCCAGCATTTT
D gene: -
clone size: many
J gene: TRBJ1-5
V gene: TRBV28

CDR3 protein: CASSLQPGENEGLFF
CDR3 DNA: TGCGCCAGCAGCTTGCAGCCAGGGGAGAATGAAGGACTGTTTTTT
D gene: -
clone size: few
J gene: TRBJ1-4
V gene: TRBV5-1

CDR3 protein: CAISGTPGDEQYF
CDR3 DNA: TGTGCCATCAGTGGGACCCCCGGGGACGAGCAGTACTTC
D gene: -
clone size: few
J gene: TRBJ2-7
V gene: TRBV10-3

CDR3 protein: CASSVSGRGIEAFF
CDR3 DNA: TGTGCCAGCAGCGTTTCAGGGAGGGGGATTGAAGCTTTCTTT
D gene: -
clone size: few
J gene: TRBJ1-1
V gene: TRBV7-9

CDR3 protein: CASSDSGRGGQETQYF
CDR3 DNA: TGTGCCAGCAGTGATTCGGGCAGGGGCGGGCAAGAGACCCAGTACTTC
D gene: -
clone size: few
J gene: TRBJ2-5
V gene: TRBV6-1

CDR3 protein: CASSFLRGGAQYF
CDR3 DNA: TGTGCCAGCAGCTTTCTCCGGGGCGGGGCCCAGTACTTC
D gene: -
clone size: few
J gene: TRBJ2-5
V gene: TRBV7-2

CDR3 protein: CSADRGFATEAFF
CDR3 DNA: TGCAGTGCTGACAGGGGTTTTGCCACTGAAGCTTTCTTT
D gene: TRBD1
clone size: -
J gene: TRBJ1-1
V gene: TRBV20-1

CDR3 protein: CASSLGQGAEEAFF
CDR3 DNA: TGCGCCAGCAGCCTGGGACAGGGGGCCGAAGAAGCTTTCTTT
D gene: TRBD1
clone size: -
J gene: TRBJ1-1
V gene: TRBV5-1

CDR3 protein: CASSQAGDEQYF
CDR3 DNA: TGTGCCAGCAGCCAAGCAGGGGACGAGCAGTACTTC
D gene: -
clone size: once
J gene: TRBJ2-7
V gene: TRBV12-3/TRBV12-4

CDR3 protein: CASSLVGTGRRTDTQYF
CDR3 DNA: TGTGCCAGCAGCTTAGTCGGGACAGGGAGGAGAACAGATACGCAGTATTTT
D gene: TRBD1
clone size: few
J gene: TRBJ2-3
V gene: TRBV7-8

CDR3 protein: CASSLTGAYNEQFF
CDR3 DNA: TGCGCCAGCAGCTTAACAGGTGCCTACAATGAGCAGTTCTTC
D gene: -
clone size: many
J gene: TRBJ2-1
V gene: TRBV5-1

CDR3 protein: CASSLGGQNIQYF
CDR3 DNA: TGCGCCAGCAGCTTGGGGGGGCAAAACATTCAGTACTTC
D gene: -
clone size: few
J gene: TRBJ2-4
V gene: TRBV5-1

CDR3 protein: CASSLDTWASGYGYTF
CDR3 DNA: TGTGCCAGCAGCTTAGATACTTGGGCCTCGGGCTATGGCTACACCTTC
D gene: -
clone size: few
J gene: TRBJ1-2
V gene: TRBV7-8

CDR3 protein: CASSPQATGADTQYF
CDR3 DNA: TGCGCCAGCAGCCCCCAGGCGACGGGCGCAGATACGCAGTATTTT
D gene: -
clone size: -
J gene: TRBJ2-3
V gene: TRBV4-3

CDR3 protein: CASSYGIRVNTEAFF
CDR3 DNA: TGTGCCAGCAGTTACGGGATCAGGGTGAACACTGAAGCTTTCTTT
D gene: -
clone size: few
J gene: TRBJ1-1
V gene: TRBV6-5

CDR3 protein: CASSQSGWTGELFF
CDR3 DNA: TGTGCCAGCAGCCAATCCGGGTGGACCGGGGAGCTGTTTTTT
D gene: -
clone size: few
J gene: TRBJ2-2
V gene: TRBV3-1

CDR3 protein: CSVATGGWSEQFF
CDR3 DNA: TGCAGCGTTGCAACAGGGGGCTGGTCTGAGCAGTTCTTC
D gene: TRBD1
clone size: few
J gene: TRBJ2-1
V gene: TRBV29-1

CDR3 protein: CASSSRDRTFYEQYF
CDR3 DNA: TGTGCCAGCAGTTCAAGGGACAGAACCTTCTACGAGCAGTACTTC
D gene: TRBD1
clone size: few
J gene: TRBJ2-7
V gene: TRBV7-2

CDR3 protein: CASSPPPGLAGSYEFF
CDR3 DNA: TGTGCCAGCAGCCCACCGCCGGGACTAGCGGGGTCATACGAGTTCTTC
D gene: TRBD2
clone size: -
J gene: TRBJ2-1
V gene: TRBV7-2

CDR3 protein: CASSQGYSNTGELFF
CDR3 DNA: TGCGCCAGCAGCCAAGGATACAGTAACACCGGGGAGCTGTTTTTT
D gene: -
clone size: few
J gene: TRBJ2-2
V gene: TRBV4-1